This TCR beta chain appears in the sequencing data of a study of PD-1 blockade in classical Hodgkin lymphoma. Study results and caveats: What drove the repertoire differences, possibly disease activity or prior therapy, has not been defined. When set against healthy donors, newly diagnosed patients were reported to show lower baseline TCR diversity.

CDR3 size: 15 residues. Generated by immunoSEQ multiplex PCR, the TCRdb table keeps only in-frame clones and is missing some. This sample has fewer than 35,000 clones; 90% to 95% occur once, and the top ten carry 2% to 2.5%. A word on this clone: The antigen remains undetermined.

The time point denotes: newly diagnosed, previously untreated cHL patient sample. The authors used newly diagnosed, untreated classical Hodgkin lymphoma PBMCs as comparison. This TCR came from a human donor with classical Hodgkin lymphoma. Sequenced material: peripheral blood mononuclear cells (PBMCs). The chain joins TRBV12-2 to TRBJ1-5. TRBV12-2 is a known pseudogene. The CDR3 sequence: CASRLKGDSNQPQHF. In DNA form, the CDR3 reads TGTGCAAGTCGCTTAAAAGGGGACAGCAATCAGCCCCAGCATTTT.